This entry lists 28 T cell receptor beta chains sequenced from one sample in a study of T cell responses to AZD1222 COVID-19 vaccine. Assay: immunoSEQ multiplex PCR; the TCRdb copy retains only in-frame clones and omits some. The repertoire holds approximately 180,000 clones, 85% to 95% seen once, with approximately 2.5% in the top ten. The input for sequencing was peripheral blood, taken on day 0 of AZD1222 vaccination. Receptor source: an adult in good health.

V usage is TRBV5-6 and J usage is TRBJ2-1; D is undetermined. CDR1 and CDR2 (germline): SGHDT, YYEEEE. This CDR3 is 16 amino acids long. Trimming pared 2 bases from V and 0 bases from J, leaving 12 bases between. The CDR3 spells CASSLDLANSYNEQFF. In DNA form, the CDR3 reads TGTGCCAGCAGCTTAGACCTGGCCAACTCCTACAATGAGCAGTTCTTC.

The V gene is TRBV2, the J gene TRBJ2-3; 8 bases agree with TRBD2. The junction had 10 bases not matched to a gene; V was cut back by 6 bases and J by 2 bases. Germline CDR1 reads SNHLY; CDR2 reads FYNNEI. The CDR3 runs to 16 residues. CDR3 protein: CASRLTSALYTDTQYF. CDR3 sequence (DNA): TGTGCCAGCAGACTGACTAGCGCCCTGTACACAGATACGCAGTATTTT.

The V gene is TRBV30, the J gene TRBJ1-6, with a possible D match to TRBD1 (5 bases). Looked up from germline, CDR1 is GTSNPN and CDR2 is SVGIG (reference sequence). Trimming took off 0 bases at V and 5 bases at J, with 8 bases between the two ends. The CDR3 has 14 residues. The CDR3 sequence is CAWSVMGDNSPLHF. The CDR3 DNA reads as TGTGCCTGGAGTGTAATGGGGGATAATTCACCCCTCCACTTT.

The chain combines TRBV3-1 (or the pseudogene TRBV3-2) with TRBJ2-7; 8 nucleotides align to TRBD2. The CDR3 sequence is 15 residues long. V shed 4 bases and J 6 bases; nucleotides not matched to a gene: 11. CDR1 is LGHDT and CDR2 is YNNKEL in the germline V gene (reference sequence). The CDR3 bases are TGTGCCAGCAGCCCGGGAGGGGGGCATGGTGGCGAGCAGTACTTC. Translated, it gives CASSPGGGHGGEQYF.

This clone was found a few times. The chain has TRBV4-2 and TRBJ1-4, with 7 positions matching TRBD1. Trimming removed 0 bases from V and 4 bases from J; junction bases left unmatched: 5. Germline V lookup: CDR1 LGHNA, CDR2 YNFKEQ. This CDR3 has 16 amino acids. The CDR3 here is CASSQEGGRGNEKLFF. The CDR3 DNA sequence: TGTGCCAGCAGCCAAGAAGGGGGCAGGGGTAATGAAAAACTGTTTTTT.

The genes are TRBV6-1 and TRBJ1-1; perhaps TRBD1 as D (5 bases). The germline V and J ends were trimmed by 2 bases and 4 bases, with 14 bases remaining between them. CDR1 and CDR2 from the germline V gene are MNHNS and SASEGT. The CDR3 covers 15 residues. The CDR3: CASSEWRGLPTEAFF. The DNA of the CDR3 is TGTGCCAGCAGTGAATGGCGGGGGTTGCCCACTGAAGCTTTCTTT.

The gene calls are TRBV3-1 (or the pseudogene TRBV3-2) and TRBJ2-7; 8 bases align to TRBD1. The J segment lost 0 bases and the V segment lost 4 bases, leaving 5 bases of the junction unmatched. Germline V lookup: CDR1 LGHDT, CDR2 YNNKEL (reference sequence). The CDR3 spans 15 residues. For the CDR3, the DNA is TGTGCCAGCAGCCCCCAGGGGGCCGGCTCCTACGAGCAGTACTTC. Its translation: CASSPQGAGSYEQYF.

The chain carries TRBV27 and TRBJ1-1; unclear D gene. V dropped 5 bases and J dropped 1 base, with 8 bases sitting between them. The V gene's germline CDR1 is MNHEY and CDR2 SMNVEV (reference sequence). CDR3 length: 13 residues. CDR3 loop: CASSTLGNTEAFF. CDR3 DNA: TGTGCCAGCAGTACTCTGGGGAACACTGAAGCTTTCTTT.

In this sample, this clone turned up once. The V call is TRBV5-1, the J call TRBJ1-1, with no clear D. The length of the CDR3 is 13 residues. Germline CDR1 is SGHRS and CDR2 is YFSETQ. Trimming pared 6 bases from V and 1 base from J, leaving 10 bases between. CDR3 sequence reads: CASKRETNTEAFF. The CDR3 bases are TGCGCCAGCAAAAGAGAAACGAACACTGAAGCTTTCTTT.

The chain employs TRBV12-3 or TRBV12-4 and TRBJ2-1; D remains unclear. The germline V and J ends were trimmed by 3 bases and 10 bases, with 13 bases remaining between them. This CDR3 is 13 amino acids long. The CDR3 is CASSFYRSGEQFF. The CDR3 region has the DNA TGTGCCAGCAGTTTCTATAGGTCTGGCGAGCAGTTCTTC.

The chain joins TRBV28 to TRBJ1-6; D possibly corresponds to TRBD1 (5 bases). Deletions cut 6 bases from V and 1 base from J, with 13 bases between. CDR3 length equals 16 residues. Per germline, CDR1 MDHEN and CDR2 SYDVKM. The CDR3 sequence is CASSSFGGSYNSPLHF. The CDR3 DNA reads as TGTGCCAGCAGCTCATTCGGGGGTTCCTATAATTCACCCCTCCACTTT.

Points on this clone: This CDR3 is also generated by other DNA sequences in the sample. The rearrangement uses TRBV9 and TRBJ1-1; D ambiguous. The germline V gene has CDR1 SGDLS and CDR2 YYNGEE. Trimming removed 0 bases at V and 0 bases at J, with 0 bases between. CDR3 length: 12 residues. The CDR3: CASSVVNTEAFF. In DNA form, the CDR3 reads TGTGCCAGCAGCGTAGTGAACACTGAAGCTTTCTTT.

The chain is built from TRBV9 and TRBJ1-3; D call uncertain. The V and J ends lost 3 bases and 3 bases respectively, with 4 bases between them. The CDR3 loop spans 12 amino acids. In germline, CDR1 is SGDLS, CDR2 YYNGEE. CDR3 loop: CASSANGNTIYF. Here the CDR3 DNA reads TGTGCCAGCAGCGCGAATGGAAACACCATATATTTT.

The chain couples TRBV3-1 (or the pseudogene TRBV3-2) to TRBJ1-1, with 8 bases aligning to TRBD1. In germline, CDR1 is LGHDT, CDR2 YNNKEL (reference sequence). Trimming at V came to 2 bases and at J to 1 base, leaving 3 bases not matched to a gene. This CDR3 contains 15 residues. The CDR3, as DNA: TGTGCCAGCAGCCAATACACAGGGGGGAACACTGAAGCTTTCTTT. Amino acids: CASSQYTGGNTEAFF.

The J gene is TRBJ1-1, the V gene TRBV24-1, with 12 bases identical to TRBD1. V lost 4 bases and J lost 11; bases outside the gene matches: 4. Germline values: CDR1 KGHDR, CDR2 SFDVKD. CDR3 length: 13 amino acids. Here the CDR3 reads CATSEPGQGAAFF. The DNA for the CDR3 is TGTGCCACCAGTGAGCCGGGACAGGGGGCGGCTTTCTTT.

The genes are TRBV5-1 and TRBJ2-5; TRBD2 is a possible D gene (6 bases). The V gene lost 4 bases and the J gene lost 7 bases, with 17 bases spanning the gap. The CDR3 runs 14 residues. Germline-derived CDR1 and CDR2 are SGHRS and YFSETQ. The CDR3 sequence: CASSLGGVGGTQYF. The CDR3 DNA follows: TGCGCCAGCAGCCTCGGGGGAGTTGGTGGGACCCAGTACTTC.

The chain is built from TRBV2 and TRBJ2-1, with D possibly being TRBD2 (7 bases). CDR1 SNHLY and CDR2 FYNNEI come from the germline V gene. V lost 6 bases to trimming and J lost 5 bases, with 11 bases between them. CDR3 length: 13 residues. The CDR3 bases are TGTGCCAGCAGGGGGGGGGCCAACAATGAGCAGTTCTTC. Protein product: CASRGGANNEQFF.

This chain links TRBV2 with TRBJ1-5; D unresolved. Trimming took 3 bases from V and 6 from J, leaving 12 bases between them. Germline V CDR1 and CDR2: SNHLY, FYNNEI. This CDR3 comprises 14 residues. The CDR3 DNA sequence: TGTGCCAGCAGTGACCGGGTGGGGAGTCAGCCCCAGCATTTT. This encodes CASSDRVGSQPQHF. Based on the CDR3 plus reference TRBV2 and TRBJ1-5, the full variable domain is EPEVTQTPSHQVTQMGQEVILRCVPISNHLYFYWYRQILGQKVEFLVSFYNNEISEKSEIFDDQFSVERPDGSNFTLKIRSTKLEDSAMYFCASSDRVGSQPQHFGDGTRLSIL.

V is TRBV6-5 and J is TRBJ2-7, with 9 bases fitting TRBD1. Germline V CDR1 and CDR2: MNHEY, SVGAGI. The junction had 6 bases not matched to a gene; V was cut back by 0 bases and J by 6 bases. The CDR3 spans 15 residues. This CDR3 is CASSYSGQGYSEQYF. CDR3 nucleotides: TGTGCCAGCAGTTACTCGGGACAGGGATACTCCGAGCAGTACTTC.

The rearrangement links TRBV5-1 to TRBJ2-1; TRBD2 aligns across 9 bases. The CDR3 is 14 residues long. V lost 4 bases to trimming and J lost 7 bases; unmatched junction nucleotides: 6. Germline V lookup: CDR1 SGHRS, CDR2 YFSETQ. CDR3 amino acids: CASSQGLAANEQFF. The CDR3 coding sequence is TGCGCCAGCAGCCAGGGACTAGCTGCGAATGAGCAGTTCTTC.

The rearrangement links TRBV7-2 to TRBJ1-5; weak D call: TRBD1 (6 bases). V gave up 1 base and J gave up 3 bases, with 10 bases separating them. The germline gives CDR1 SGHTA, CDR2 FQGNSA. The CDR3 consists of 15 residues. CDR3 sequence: CASSLGQGSNQPQHF. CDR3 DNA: TGTGCCAGCAGCTTAGGGCAGGGGTCCAATCAGCCCCAGCATTTT.

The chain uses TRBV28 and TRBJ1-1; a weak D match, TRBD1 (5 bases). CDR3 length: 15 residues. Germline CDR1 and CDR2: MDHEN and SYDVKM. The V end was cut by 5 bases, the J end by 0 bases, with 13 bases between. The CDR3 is CASSRGDGLNTEAFF. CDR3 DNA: TGTGCCAGCAGTAGAGGGGATGGGTTGAACACTGAAGCTTTCTTT.

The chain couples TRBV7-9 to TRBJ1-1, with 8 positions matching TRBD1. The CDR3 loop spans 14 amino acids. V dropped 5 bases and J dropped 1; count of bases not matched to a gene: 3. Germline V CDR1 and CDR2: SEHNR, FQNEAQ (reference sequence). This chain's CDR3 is CASSDRGRNTEAFF. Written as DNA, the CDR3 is TGTGCCAGCAGCGACAGGGGCCGGAACACTGAAGCTTTCTTT.

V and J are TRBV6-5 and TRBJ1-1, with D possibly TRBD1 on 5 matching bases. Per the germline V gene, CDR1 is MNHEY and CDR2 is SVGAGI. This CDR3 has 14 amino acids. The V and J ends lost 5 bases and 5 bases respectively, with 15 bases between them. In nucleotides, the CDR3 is TGTGCCAGCAGTACCCGGGACCTGGGGACTGAAGCTTTCTTT. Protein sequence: CASSTRDLGTEAFF.

CDR3 nucleotide sequence: TGCAGCGTTGAGTCAACTAGCGGGAGGTACAATGAGCAGTTCTTC. It yields the protein CSVESTSGRYNEQFF. V is TRBV29-1 and J is TRBJ2-1, with 12 bases that match TRBD2. The CDR3 consists of 15 residues. V lost 3 bases, J lost 4 bases, and 4 bases stayed unmatched. In germline, CDR1 is SQVTM, CDR2 ANQGSEA.

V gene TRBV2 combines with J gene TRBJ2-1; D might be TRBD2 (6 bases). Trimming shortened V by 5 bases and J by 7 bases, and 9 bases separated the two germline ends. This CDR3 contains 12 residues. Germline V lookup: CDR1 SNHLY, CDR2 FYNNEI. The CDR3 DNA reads TGTGCCAGCAGTTGGACTACTAATGAGCAGTTCTTC. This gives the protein CASSWTTNEQFF.

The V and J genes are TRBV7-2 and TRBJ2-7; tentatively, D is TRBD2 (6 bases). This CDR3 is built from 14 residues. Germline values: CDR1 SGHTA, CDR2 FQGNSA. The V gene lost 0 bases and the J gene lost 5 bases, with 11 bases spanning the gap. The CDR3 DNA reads TGTGCCAGCAGCTTAGCAGCGGGTCCTAACGAGCAGTACTTC. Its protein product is CASSLAAGPNEQYF. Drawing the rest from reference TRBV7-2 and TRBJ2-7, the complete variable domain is GAGVSQSPSNKVTEKGKDVELRCDPISGHTALYWYRQSLGQGLEFLIYFQGNSAPDKSGLPSDRFSAERTGGSVSTLTIQRTQQEDSAVYLCASSLAAGPNEQYFGPGTRLTVT.

The CDR3 DNA sequence: TGTGCCAGCAGTCCCTATCAAGAGACCCAGTACTTC. Protein: CASSPYQETQYF. The chain has TRBV6-2 or TRBV6-3 and TRBJ2-5; D is ambiguous. The CDR3 is 12 amino acids. Trimming removed 5 bases from V and 2 bases from J, with 6 bases in between. Germline CDR1 and CDR2: MNHEY and SVGEGT.